The clone carrying this T cell receptor (beta chain) was detected ten times or more. Antigen specificity is unknown. This sample is drawn from a study of T cells in Graves' hyperthyroidism and ophthalmopathy. Overall study: Sampling of peripheral blood happened at initial diagnosis, prior to any treatment.

The TCR beta CDR3 regions underwent amplification using RNA transcripts as the source. HTBI primers drove first-round RT-PCR of the TCR CDR3. MiXCR, applied by TCRdb to the multiplex PCR reads, yields one record per CDR3 protein. The sample carries under 250,000 distinct CDR3 sequences, around 24% recorded once. J gave up 0 bases and V 4 bases, and 6 bases lay outside the gene matches. Germline CDR1 MNHEY, CDR2 SVGAGI. The CDR3 spans 16 residues. Study-wide findings and caveats: Ophthalmopathy was distinguished from stable hyperthyroidism by 13 V-J signatures. Blood shared most expanded thyroid clonotypes above 0.001.

Patients affected by ophthalmopathy presented a Clinical Activity Score of at least 3, a NOSPECS grade of at least 4, and disease duration below 3 months. The genes are TRBV6-5 and TRBJ1-1, with 9 bases lining up with TRBD1. This TCR came from a woman in her thirties or forties with Graves' ophthalmopathy. Sequencing used blood. CDR3 DNA sequence: TGTGCCAGCAGTTCAGGGACAGGGAGGATGAACACTGAAGCTTTCTTT. Amino acids: CASSSGTGRMNTEAFF.